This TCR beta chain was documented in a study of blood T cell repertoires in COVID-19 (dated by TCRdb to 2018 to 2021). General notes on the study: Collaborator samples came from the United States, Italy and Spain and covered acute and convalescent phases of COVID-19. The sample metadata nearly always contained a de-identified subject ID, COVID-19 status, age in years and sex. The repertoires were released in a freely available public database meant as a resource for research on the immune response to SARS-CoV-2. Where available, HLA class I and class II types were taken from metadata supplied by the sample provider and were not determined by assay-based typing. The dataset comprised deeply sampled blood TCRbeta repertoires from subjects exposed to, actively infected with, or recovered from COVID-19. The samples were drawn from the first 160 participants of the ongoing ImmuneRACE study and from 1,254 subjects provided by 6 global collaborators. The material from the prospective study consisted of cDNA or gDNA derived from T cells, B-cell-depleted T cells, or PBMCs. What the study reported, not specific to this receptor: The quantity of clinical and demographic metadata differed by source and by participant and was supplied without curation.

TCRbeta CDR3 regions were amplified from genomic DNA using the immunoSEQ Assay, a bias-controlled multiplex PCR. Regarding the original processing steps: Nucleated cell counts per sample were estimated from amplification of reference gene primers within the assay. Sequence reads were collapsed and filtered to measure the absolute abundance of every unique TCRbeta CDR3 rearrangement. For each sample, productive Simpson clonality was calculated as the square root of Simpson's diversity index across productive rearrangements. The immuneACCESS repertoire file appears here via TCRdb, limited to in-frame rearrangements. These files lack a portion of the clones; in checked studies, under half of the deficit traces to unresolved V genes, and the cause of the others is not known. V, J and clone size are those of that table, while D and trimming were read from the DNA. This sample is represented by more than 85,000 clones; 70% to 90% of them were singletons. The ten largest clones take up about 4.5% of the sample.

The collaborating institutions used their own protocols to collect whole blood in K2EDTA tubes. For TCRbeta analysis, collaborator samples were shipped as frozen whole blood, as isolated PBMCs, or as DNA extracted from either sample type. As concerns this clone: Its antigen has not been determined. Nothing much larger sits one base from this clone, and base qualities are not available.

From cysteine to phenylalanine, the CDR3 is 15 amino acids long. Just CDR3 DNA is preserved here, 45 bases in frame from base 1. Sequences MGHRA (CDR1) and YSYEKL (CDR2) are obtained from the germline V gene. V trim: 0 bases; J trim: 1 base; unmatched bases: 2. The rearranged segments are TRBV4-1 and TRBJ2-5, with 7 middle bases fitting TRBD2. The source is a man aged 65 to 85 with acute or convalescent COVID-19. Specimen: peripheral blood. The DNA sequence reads TGCGCCAGCAGCCAAGATGGACTAGTCCAAGAGACCCAGTACTTC. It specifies CASSQDGLVQETQYF.